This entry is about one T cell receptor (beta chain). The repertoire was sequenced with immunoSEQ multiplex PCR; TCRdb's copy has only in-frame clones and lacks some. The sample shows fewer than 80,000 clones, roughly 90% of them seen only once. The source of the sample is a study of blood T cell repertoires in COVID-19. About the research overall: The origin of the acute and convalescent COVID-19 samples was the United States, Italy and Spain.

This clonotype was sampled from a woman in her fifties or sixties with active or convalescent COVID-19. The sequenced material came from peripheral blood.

The CDR3 loop is CASSLDRVSEAFF. CDR3 sequence (DNA): TGTGCCAGCAGCTTAGATCGGGTTTCTGAAGCTTTCTTT. The chain has TRBV11-3 and TRBJ1-1; D is ambiguous. The CDR3 covers 13 residues. Trimming took 0 bases from V and 6 from J, leaving 8 bases between them. The germline V gene has CDR1 SGHNT and CDR2 YENEEA.